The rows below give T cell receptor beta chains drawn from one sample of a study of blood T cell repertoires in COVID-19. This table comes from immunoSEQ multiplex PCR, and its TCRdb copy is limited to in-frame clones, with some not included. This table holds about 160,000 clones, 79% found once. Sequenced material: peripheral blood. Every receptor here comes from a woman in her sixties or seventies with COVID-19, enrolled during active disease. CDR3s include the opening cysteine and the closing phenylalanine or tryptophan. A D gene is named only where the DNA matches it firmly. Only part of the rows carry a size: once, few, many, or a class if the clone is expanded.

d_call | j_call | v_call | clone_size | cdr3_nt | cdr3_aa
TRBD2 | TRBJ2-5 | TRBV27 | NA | TGTGCCAGCAGCTCACTAGCGGGAGGCCTAGAGACCCAGTACTTC | CASSSLAGGLETQYF
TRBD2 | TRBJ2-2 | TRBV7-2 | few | TGTGCCAGCAGCTTATGGCCCGGGGGGGTGAGTCGCTTCACCGGGGAGCTGTTTTTT | CASSLWPGGVSRFTGELFF
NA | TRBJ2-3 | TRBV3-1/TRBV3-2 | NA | TGTGCCAGCAGCCTGGGACACTGGGATACGCAGTATTTT | CASSLGHWDTQYF
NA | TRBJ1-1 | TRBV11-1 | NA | TGTGCCAGCAGCTCAACAGCTGAAGCTTTCTTT | CASSSTAEAFF
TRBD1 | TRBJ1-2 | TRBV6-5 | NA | TGTGCCAGCAGAAACAAGGGACAGGGCTTCTATGGCTACACCTTC | CASRNKGQGFYGYTF
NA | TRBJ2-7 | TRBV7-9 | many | TGTGCCAGCAGCCTGGGCGGGCCCTCCTACGAGCAGTACTTC | CASSLGGPSYEQYF
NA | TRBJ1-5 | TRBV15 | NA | TGTGCCACCAGCAGAGATCTCAACGGGGGTCAGCCCCAGCATTTT | CATSRDLNGGQPQHF
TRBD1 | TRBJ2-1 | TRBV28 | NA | TGTGCCAGCAGAAAGAGGACAGGGGGCAATGAGCAGTTCTTC | CASRKRTGGNEQFF
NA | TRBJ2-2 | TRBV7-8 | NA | TGTGCCAGCAGCCTGACTCTAACAAAGGGGGAGCTGTTTTTT | CASSLTLTKGELFF
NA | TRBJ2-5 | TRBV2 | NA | TGTGCCAGCAGTGGGCAGGATAGATCTGGGGAGACCCAGTACTTC | CASSGQDRSGETQYF
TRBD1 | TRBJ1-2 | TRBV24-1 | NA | TGTGCCACCTCAGACAGGGCTAACTATGGCTACACCTTC | CATSDRANYGYTF
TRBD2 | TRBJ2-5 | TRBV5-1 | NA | TGCGCCAGCAGCCCGACTAGCGAAGAGACCCAGTACTTC | CASSPTSEETQYF
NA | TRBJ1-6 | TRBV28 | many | TGTGCCAGCAGTCCCACTGGCAGGGGCCAGTCACCCCTCCACTTT | CASSPTGRGQSPLHF
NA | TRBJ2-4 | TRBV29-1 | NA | TGCAGCGTCGGAGAAATAGCCAAAAACATTCAGTACTTC | CSVGEIAKNIQYF
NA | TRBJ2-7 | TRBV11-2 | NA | TGTGCCAGCAGCTCCGGGGACTTCTACGAGCAGTACTTC | CASSSGDFYEQYF
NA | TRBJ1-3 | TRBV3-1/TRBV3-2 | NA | TGTGCCAGCAGCCAAGGAGTAGGGGCTGGAAACACCATATATTTT | CASSQGVGAGNTIYF
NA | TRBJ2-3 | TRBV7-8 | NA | TGTGCCAGCAGCCAGTCGCGATCTAGCACAGATACGCAGTATTTT | CASSQSRSSTDTQYF
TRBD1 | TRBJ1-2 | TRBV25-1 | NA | TGTGCCAGCAGTGACCAGACAGGGGAAGAATATGGCTACACCTTC | CASSDQTGEEYGYTF
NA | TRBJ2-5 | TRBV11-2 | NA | TGTGCCAGCAGCCAGGGACAACGCCGAGAGACCCAGTACTTC | CASSQGQRRETQYF
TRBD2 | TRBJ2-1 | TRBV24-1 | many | TGTGCCACCAGTGACCCTACTACTAGCGGGAACTCCTACAATGAGCAGTTCTTC | CATSDPTTSGNSYNEQFF